This TCR beta chain was documented in a study of blood T cell repertoires in COVID-19. Study summary: Some COVID-19 samples were acute and others convalescent; all came from the United States, Italy and Spain. T cells, B-cell-depleted T cells, or PBMCs provided the cDNA or gDNA that served as material.

In the original workflow: Reference gene primers were amplified, and this amplification served to estimate nucleated cell counts. Assay: immunoSEQ multiplex PCR; the TCRdb copy retains only in-frame clones and omits some. V, J and clone size derive from that table, while D and trimming were established from the DNA sequence. The sample gives some 50,000 clones, 75% to 95% of which show up once; roughly 6.2% is in the top ten. Germline V gene lookup returns CDR1 MNHEY and CDR2 SVGAGI. The length of the CDR3 is 15 residues. Trimming stripped 6 bases from V and 2 bases from J, with 14 bases between. The rearrangement links TRBV6-5 to TRBJ1-5; D may be TRBD1 (5 bases). The sequenced sample consisted of peripheral blood. This TCR derives from a man aged 35-49 years with acute or convalescent COVID-19. The CDR3 nucleotides read TGTGCCAGCAGGTCTCAGGGAAAAGGCAATCAGCCCCAGCATTTT. This gives the protein CASRSQGKGNQPQHF.